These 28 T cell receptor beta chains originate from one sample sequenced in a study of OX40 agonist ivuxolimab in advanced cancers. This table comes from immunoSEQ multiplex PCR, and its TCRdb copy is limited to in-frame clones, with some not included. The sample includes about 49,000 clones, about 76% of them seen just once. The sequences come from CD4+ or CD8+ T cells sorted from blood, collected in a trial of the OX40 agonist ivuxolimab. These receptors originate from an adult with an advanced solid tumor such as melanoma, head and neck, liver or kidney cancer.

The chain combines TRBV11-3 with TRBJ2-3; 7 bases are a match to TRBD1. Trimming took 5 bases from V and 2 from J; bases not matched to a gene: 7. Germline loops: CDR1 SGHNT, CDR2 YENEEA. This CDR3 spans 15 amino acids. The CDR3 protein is CASSPHRGITDTQYF. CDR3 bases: TGTGCCAGCAGCCCACACAGGGGTATCACAGATACGCAGTATTTT. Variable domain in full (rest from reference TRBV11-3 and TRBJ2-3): EAGVVQSPRYKIIEKKQPVAFWCNPISGHNTLYWYLQNLGQGPELLIRYENEEAVDDSQLPKDRFSAERLKGVDSTLKIQPAELGDSAVYLCASSPHRGITDTQYFGPGTRLTVL.

The CDR3 DNA is TGTGCCAGCAGCTTCATCAGCTCCGGGGAGCTGTTTTTT. Protein product: CASSFISSGELFF. The V call is TRBV11-2, the J call TRBJ2-2; D is unresolved. The CDR3 contains 13 residues. Trimming stripped 3 bases from V and 6 bases from J, with 8 bases between. Germline CDR1 SGHAT, CDR2 FQNNGV.

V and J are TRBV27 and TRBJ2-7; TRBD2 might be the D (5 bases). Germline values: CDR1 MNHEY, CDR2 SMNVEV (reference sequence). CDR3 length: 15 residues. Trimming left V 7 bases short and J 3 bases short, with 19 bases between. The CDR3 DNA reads TGTGCCAGCACCACTAGGCAGGCCCTAATCTACGAGCAGTACTTC. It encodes CASTTRQALIYEQYF.

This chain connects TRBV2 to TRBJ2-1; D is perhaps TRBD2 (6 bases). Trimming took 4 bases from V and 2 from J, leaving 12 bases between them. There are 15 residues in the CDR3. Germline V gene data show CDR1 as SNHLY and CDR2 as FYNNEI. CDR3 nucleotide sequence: TGTGCCAGCAGTGTGGGTCGACTAGCCTACAATGAGCAGTTCTTC. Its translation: CASSVGRLAYNEQFF.

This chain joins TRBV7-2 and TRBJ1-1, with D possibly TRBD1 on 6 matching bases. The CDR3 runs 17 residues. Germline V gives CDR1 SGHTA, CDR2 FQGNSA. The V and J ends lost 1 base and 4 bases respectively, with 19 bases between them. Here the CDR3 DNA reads TGTGCCAGCAGCTTAGTTGGCTTGGGGGCGCGGAGCACTGAAGCTTTCTTT. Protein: CASSLVGLGARSTEAFF.

The CDR3 spells CASSLWGEDSNEKLFF. CDR3 bases: TGTGCCAGCAGCTTGTGGGGGGAGGACTCTAATGAAAAACTGTTTTTT. The V and J genes are TRBV5-4 and TRBJ1-4; D may be TRBD1 (5 bases). Trimming pared 1 base from V and 3 bases from J, leaving 13 bases between. Germline lookup yields CDR1 SGHNT and CDR2 YYREEE (reference sequence). The CDR3 is made up of 16 amino acids. The full variable domain, completed using reference TRBV5-4 and TRBJ1-4, is ETGVTQSPTHLIKTRGQQVTLRCSSQSGHNTVSWYQQALGQGPQFIFQYYREEENGRGNFPPRFSGLQFPNYSSELNVNALELDDSALYLCASSLWGEDSNEKLFFGSGTQLSVL.

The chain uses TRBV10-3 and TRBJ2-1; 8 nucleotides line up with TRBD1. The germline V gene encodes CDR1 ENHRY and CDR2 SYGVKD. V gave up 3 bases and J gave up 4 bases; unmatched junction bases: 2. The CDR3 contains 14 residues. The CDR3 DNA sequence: TGTGCCATCAGTGAAGGGGACAGGTACAATGAGCAGTTCTTC. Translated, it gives CAISEGDRYNEQFF.

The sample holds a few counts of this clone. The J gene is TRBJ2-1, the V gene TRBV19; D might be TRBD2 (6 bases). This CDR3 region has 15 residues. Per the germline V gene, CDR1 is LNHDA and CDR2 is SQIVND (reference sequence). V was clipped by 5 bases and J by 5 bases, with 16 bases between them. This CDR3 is CASSRPREVDNEQFF. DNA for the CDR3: TGTGCCAGTAGTCGCCCAAGGGAGGTTGACAATGAGCAGTTCTTC.

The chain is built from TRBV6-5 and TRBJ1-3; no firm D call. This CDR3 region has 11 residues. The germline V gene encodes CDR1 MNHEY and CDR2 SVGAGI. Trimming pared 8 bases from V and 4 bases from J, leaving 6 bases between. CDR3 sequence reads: CASGVGNTIYF. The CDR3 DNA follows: TGTGCCAGCGGTGTAGGAAACACCATATATTTT.

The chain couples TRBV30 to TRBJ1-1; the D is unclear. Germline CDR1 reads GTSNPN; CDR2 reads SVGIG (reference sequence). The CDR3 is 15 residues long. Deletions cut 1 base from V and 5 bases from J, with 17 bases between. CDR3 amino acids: CAWSAPGLVGTEAFF. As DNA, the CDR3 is TGTGCCTGGAGTGCACCGGGTTTAGTGGGGACTGAAGCTTTCTTT.

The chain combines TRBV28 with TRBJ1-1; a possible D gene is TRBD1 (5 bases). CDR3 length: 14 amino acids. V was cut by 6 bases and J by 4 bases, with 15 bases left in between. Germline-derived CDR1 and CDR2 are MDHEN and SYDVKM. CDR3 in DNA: TGTGCCAGCAGCCCCTCTGGGGGAAGCACTGAAGCTTTCTTT. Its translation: CASSPSGGSTEAFF.

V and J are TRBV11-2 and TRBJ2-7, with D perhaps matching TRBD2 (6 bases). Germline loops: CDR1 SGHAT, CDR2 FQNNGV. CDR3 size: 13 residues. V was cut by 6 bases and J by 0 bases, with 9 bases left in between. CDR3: CASRRDFSYEQYF. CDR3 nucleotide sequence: TGTGCCAGCAGGCGGGACTTCTCCTACGAGCAGTACTTC. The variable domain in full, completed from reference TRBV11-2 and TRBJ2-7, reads EAGVAQSPRYKIIEKRQSVAFWCNPISGHATLYWYQQILGQGPKLLIQFQNNGVVDDSQLPKDRFSAERLKGVDSTLKIQPAKLEDSAVYLCASRRDFSYEQYFGPGTRLTVT.

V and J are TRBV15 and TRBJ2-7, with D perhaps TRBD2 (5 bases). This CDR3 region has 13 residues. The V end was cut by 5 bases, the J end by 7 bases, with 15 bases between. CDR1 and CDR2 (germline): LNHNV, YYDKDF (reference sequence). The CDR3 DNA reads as TGTGCCACCAGCGGAGGACTGGTAGAGGAGCAGTACTTC. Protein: CATSGGLVEEQYF.

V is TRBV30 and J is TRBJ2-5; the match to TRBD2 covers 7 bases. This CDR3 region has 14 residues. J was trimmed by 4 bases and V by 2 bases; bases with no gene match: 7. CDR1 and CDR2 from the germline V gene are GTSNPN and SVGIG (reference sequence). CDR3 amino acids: CAWSLLAPSETQYF. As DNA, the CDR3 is TGTGCCTGGAGTCTACTAGCGCCTTCAGAGACCCAGTACTTC.

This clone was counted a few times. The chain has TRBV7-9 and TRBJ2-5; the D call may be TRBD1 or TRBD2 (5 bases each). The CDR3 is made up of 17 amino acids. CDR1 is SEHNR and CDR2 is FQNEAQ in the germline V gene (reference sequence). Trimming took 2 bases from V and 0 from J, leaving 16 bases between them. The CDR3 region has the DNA TGTGCCAGCAGCTTACCTCCGTCGGGACGGTACCAAGAGACCCAGTACTTC. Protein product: CASSLPPSGRYQETQYF.

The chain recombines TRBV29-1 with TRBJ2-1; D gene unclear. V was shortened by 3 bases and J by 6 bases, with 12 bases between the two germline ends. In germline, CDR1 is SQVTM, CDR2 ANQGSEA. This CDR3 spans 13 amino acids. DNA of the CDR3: TGCAGCGTTGACCTCCTATACCTCAATGAGCAGTTCTTC. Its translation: CSVDLLYLNEQFF.

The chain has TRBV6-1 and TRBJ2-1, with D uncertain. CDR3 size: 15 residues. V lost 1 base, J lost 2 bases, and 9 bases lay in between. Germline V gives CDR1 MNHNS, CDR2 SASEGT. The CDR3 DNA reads TGTGCCAGCAGTGAAGGGCCTACACCCTACAATGAGCAGTTCTTC. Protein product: CASSEGPTPYNEQFF.

This chain's CDR3 is CASSGASGGTSSYNEQFF. For the CDR3, the DNA is TGCGCCAGCAGTGGGGCTAGCGGGGGGACGAGCTCCTACAATGAGCAGTTCTTC. The V call is TRBV10-1, the J call TRBJ2-1; 11 nucleotides line up with TRBD2. J was trimmed by 0 bases and V by 4 bases; bases with no gene match: 8. CDR1 WNHNN and CDR2 SYGVQD come from the germline V gene (reference sequence). The CDR3 covers 18 residues.

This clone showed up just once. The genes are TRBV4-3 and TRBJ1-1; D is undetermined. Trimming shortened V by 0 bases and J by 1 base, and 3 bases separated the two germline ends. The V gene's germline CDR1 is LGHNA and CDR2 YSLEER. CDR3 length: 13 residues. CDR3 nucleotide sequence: TGCGCCAGCAGCCAAGAAAAGAACACTGAAGCTTTCTTT. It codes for CASSQEKNTEAFF.

The CDR3 DNA sequence: TGTGCCAGCAGCCAAGAGTCATATGGCCTGAACACTGAAGCTTTCTTT. Protein product: CASSQESYGLNTEAFF. The chain joins TRBV14 to TRBJ1-1; D not certain. The CDR3 contains 16 residues. Trimming pared 0 bases from V and 0 bases from J, leaving 11 bases between. CDR1 is SGHDN and CDR2 is FVKESK in the germline V gene.

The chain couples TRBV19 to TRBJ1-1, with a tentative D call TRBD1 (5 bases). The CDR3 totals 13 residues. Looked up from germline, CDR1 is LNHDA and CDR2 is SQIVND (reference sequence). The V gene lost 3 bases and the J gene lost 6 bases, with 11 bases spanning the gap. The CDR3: CASSIGGGAEAFF. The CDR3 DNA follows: TGTGCCAGTAGTATCGGCGGGGGGGCTGAAGCTTTCTTT.

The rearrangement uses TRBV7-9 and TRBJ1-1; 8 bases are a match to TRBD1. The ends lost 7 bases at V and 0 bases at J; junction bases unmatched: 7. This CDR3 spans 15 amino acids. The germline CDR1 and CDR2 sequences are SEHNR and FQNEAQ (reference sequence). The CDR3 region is CASTLRTGLNTEAFF. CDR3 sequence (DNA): TGTGCCAGCACCCTCCGGACAGGGCTGAACACTGAAGCTTTCTTT.

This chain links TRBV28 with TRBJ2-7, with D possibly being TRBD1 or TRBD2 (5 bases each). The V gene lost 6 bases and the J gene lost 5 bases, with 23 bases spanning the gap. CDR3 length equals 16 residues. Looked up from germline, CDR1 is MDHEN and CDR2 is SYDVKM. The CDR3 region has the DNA TGTGCCAGCAGCGATCCCGAGGGGTACAAGAATCACGAGCAGTACGTC. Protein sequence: CASSDPEGYKNHEQYV.

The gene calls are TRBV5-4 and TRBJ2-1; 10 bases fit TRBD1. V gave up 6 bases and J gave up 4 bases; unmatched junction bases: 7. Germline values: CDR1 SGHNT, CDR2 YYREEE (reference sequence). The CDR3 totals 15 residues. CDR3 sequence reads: CASNPGTGAYNEQFF. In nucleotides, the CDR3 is TGTGCCAGCAACCCCGGGACAGGGGCTTACAATGAGCAGTTCTTC.

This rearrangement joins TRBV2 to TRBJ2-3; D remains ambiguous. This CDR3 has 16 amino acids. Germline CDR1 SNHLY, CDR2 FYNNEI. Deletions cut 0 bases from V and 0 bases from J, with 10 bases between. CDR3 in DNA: TGTGCCAGCAGTGAAGCAGCCAGCCTCAGCACAGATACGCAGTATTTT. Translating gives CASSEAASLSTDTQYF.

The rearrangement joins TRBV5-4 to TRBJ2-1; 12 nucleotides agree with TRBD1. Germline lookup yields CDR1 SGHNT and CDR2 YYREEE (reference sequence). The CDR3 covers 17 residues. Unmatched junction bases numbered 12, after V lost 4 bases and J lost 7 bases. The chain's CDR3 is CASSQDPGQGASNEQFF. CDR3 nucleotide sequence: TGTGCCAGCAGCCAAGATCCGGGACAGGGGGCTTCGAATGAGCAGTTCTTC.

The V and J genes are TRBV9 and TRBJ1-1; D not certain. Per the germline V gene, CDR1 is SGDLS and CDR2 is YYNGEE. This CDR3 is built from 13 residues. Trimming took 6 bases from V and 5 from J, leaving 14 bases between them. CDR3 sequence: CASTGLGGTEAFF. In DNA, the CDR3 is TGTGCCAGCACCGGACTGGGAGGGACTGAAGCTTTCTTT.

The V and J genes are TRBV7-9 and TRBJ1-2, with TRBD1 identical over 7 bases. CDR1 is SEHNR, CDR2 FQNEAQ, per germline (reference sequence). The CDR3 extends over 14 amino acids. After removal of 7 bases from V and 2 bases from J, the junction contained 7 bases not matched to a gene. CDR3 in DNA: TGTGCCAGCACCCAGGGGGGGAGAAACTATGGCTACACCTTC. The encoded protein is CASTQGGRNYGYTF.